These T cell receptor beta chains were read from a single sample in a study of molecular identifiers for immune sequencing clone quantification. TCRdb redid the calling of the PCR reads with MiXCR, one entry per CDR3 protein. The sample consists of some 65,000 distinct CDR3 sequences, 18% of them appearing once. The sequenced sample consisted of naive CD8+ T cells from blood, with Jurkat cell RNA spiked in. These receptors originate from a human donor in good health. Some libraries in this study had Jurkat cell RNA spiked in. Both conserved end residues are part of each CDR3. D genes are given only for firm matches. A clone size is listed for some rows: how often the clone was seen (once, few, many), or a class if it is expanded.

CDR3aa: CASSEAGWEGGTQYF
CDR3nt: TGTGCCAGCAGTGAAGCAGGATGGGAGGGGGGTACGCAGTATTTT
d_gene: .
abundance: many
j_gene: TRBJ2-3
v_gene: TRBV6-1

CDR3aa: CASSVGDTGELFF
CDR3nt: TGTGCCAGCAGCGTAGGAGACACCGGGGAGCTGTTTTTT
d_gene: .
abundance: many
j_gene: TRBJ2-2
v_gene: TRBV9

CDR3aa: CASSLPRNEQFF
CDR3nt: TGCGCCAGCAGCTTACCCCGCAATGAGCAGTTCTTC
d_gene: .
abundance: many
j_gene: TRBJ2-1
v_gene: TRBV5-1

CDR3aa: CASTLAQGTYEQYF
CDR3nt: TGTGCCAGCACCCTCGCTCAAGGGACCTACGAGCAGTACTTC
d_gene: .
abundance: many
j_gene: TRBJ2-7
v_gene: TRBV28

CDR3aa: CASSSERGEQYF
CDR3nt: TGTGCCAGCAGTTCTGAACGAGGCGAGCAGTACTTC
d_gene: .
abundance: few
j_gene: TRBJ2-7
v_gene: TRBV27

CDR3aa: CATSRPEPSNTIYF
CDR3nt: TGTGCCACCAGCAGACCGGAGCCATCAAACACCATATATTTT
d_gene: .
abundance: many
j_gene: TRBJ1-3
v_gene: TRBV15

CDR3aa: CSALDWGEPTDTQYF
CDR3nt: TGCAGTGCCCTCGACTGGGGGGAGCCGACAGATACGCAGTATTTT
d_gene: .
abundance: many
j_gene: TRBJ2-3
v_gene: TRBV20-1

CDR3aa: CASRERDEQFF
CDR3nt: TGTGCCAGCAGAGAGAGGGATGAGCAGTTCTTC
d_gene: .
abundance: many
j_gene: TRBJ2-1
v_gene: TRBV7-9

CDR3aa: CASSLGGGTLYEQYF
CDR3nt: TGTGCCAGCAGCCTGGGGGGCGGGACACTCTACGAGCAGTACTTC
d_gene: .
abundance: many
j_gene: TRBJ2-7
v_gene: TRBV11-2

CDR3aa: CASSLAAGKAGANVLTF
CDR3nt: TGTGCCAGCAGCTTAGCTGCAGGGAAAGCTGGGGCCAACGTCCTGACTTTC
d_gene: .
abundance: many
j_gene: TRBJ2-6
v_gene: TRBV7-9

CDR3aa: CASSSGEWPWGAFF
CDR3nt: TGTGCCAGCAGCTCAGGGGAGTGGCCGTGGGGAGCTTTCTTT
d_gene: .
abundance: many
j_gene: TRBJ1-1
v_gene: TRBV11-2

CDR3aa: CASSQRTGGSYEQYF
CDR3nt: TGCGCCAGCAGCCAACGGACAGGGGGCTCCTACGAGCAGTACTTC
d_gene: TRBD1
abundance: many
j_gene: TRBJ2-7
v_gene: TRBV4-1

CDR3aa: CASRKVVNLPGLAVPGSYEQYF
CDR3nt: TGTGCCAGCAGGAAAGTGGTAAACCTCCCGGGACTAGCGGTTCCCGGCTCCTACGAGCAGTACTTC
d_gene: TRBD2
abundance: many
j_gene: TRBJ2-7
v_gene: TRBV12-3/TRBV12-4

CDR3aa: CASSPGTGIIGKYEKLFF
CDR3nt: TGTGCCAGCAGTCCCGGGACAGGGATCATAGGGAAGTATGAAAAACTGTTTTTT
d_gene: TRBD1
abundance: many
j_gene: TRBJ1-4
v_gene: TRBV6-6

CDR3aa: CASGLGEIRDTQYF
CDR3nt: TGTGCTAGTGGTTTGGGGGAAATCCGAGATACGCAGTATTTT
d_gene: .
abundance: few
j_gene: TRBJ2-3
v_gene: TRBV12-5

CDR3aa: CASSFGSRGLSKDTQYF
CDR3nt: TGTGCCAGCAGTTTTGGGTCGAGGGGGCTTTCCAAAGATACGCAGTATTTT
d_gene: TRBD1
abundance: .
j_gene: TRBJ2-3
v_gene: TRBV28

CDR3aa: CASSGAGHTGELFF
CDR3nt: TGCGCCAGCTCAGGCGCCGGACACACCGGGGAGCTGTTTTTT
d_gene: .
abundance: .
j_gene: TRBJ2-2
v_gene: TRBV5-1

CDR3aa: CASSSTQGRLKNIQYF
CDR3nt: TGTGCCAGCAGTTCCACACAGGGCCGGCTGAAAAACATTCAGTACTTC
d_gene: .
abundance: many
j_gene: TRBJ2-4
v_gene: TRBV13

CDR3aa: CASSFIGTYEQYF
CDR3nt: TGTGCCAGCAGCTTTATAGGTACCTACGAGCAGTACTTC
d_gene: .
abundance: .
j_gene: TRBJ2-7
v_gene: TRBV7-9

CDR3aa: CASSLGGFEQFF
CDR3nt: TGTGCCAGCAGTTTGGGGGGCTTTGAGCAGTTCTTC
d_gene: .
abundance: many
j_gene: TRBJ2-1
v_gene: TRBV27

CDR3aa: CASSIGTGSSYNEQFF
CDR3nt: TGTGCCAGCAGCATAGGGACAGGGAGCTCCTACAATGAGCAGTTCTTC
d_gene: TRBD1
abundance: .
j_gene: TRBJ2-1
v_gene: TRBV11-2

CDR3aa: CASSYSRSGSEQYF
CDR3nt: TGTGCCAGCAGTTACTCGAGATCGGGATCAGAGCAGTACTTC
d_gene: .
abundance: few
j_gene: TRBJ2-7
v_gene: TRBV6-5

CDR3aa: CGARGLADYNEQFF
CDR3nt: TGCGGTGCTAGAGGCCTGGCCGACTACAATGAGCAGTTCTTC
d_gene: .
abundance: .
j_gene: TRBJ2-1
v_gene: TRBV20-1

CDR3aa: CASRKQGVDNQPQHF
CDR3nt: TGTGCCAGTAGGAAACAGGGGGTCGACAATCAGCCCCAGCATTTT
d_gene: TRBD1
abundance: few
j_gene: TRBJ1-5
v_gene: TRBV19

CDR3aa: CASSLALLAGGPADTQYF
CDR3nt: TGTGCCAGCAGCTTAGCCCTTCTAGCGGGAGGGCCCGCAGATACGCAGTATTTT
d_gene: TRBD2
abundance: medium-sized
j_gene: TRBJ2-3
v_gene: TRBV7-2